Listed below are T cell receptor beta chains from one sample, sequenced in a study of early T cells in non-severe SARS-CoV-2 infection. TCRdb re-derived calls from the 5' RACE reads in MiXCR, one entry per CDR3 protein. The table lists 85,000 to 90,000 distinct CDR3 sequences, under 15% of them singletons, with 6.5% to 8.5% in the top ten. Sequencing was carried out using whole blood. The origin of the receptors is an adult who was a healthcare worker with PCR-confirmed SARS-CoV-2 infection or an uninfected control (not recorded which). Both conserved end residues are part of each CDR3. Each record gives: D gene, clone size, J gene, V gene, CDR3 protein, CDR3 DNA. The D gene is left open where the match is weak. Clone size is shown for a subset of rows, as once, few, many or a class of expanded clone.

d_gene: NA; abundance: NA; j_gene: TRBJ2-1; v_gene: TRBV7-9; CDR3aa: CASSHPDAGIDEQFF; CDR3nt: TGTGCCAGCAGCCACCCGGACGCGGGGATCGATGAGCAGTTCTTC
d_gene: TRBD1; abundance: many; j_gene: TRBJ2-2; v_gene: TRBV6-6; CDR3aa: CASSPTGGEFTGELFF; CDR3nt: TGTGCCAGCAGTCCGACAGGGGGCGAGTTCACCGGGGAGCTGTTTTTT
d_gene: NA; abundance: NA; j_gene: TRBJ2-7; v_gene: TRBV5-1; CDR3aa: CASSLQGTPASGEQYF; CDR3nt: TGCGCCAGCAGCTTACAGGGGACTCCAGCTAGTGGCGAGCAGTACTTC
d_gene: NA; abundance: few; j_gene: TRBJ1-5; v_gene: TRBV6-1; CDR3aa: CASSQRTPSSNQPQHF; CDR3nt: TGTGCCAGCAGTCAAAGGACACCTAGTAGCAATCAGCCCCAGCATTTT
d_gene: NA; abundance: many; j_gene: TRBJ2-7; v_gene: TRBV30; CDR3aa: CAWTLGGGSYEQYF; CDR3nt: TGTGCCTGGACCCTTGGAGGCGGCTCCTACGAGCAGTACTTC
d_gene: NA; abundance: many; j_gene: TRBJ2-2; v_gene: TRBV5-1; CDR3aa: CASSLAGVTGELFF; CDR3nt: TGCGCCAGCAGCTTGGCGGGGGTGACCGGGGAGCTGTTTTTT
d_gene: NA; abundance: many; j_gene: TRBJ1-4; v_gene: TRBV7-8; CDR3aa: CASSSETRDSKLFF; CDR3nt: TGTGCCAGCAGCTCCGAAACCCGGGACTCTAAACTGTTTTTT
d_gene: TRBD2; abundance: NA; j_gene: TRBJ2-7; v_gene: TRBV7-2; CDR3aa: CASSPLTSGNYEQYF; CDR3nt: TGTGCCAGCAGCCCCTTGACTAGCGGGAATTACGAGCAGTACTTC
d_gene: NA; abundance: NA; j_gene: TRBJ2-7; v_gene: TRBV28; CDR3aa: CASRPWTSPSYEQYF; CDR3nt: TGTGCCAGCAGACCCTGGACGTCGCCAAGCTACGAGCAGTACTTC
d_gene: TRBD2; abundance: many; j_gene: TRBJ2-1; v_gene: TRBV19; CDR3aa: CASSTGTSGRNEQFF; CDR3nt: TGTGCCAGTAGTACTGGGACTAGCGGGAGGAATGAGCAGTTCTTC
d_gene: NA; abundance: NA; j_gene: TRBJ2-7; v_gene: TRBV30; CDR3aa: CAWSVTGHVFYEQYF; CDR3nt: TGTGCCTGGAGTGTAACGGGACATGTTTTTTACGAGCAGTACTTC
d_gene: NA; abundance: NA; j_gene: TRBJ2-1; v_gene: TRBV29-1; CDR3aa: CSEVGPGNEQFF; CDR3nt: TGCAGCGAAGTTGGTCCAGGGAATGAGCAGTTCTTC
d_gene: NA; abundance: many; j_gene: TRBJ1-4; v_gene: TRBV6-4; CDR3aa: CASSLYGGEKLFF; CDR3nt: TGTGCCAGCAGTCTATATGGGGGTGAAAAACTGTTTTTT
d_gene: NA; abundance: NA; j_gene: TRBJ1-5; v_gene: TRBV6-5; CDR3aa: CASRPPGSSNQPQHF; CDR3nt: TGTGCCAGCAGACCCCCGGGTTCTTCCAATCAGCCCCAGCATTTT
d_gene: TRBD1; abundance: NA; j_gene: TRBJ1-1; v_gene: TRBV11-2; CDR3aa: CASSRTGGEWGEAFF; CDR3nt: TGTGCCAGCAGCAGAACAGGGGGCGAATGGGGTGAAGCTTTCTTT
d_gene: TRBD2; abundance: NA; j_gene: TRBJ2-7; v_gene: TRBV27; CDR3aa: CASSPVASGFYEQYF; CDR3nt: TGTGCCAGCAGCCCCGTGGCTAGCGGTTTCTACGAGCAGTACTTC
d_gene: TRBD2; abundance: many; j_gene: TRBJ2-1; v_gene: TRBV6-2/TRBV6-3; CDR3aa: CASSLPSGYYNEQFF; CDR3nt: TGTGCCAGCAGTCTACCTAGCGGATATTACAATGAGCAGTTCTTC
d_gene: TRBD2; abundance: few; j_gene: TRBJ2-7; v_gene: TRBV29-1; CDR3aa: CSVELAGGSGFF; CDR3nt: TGCAGCGTTGAACTAGCGGGAGGATCAGGTTTTTTC
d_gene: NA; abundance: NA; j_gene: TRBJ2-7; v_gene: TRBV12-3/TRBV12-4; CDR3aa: CASSLQGRRSEQYF; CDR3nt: TGTGCCAGCAGTTTACAGGGGCGTCGCTCCGAGCAGTACTTC
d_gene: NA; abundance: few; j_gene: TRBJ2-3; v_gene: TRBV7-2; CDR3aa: CASTQNRATDTQYF; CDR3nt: TGTGCCAGCACCCAGAACAGGGCCACAGATACGCAGTATTTT
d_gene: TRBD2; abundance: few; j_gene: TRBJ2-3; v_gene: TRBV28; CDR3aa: CASSLPTDRETSGKQDTQYF; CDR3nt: TGTGCCAGCAGTTTACCCACCGACAGGGAAACTAGCGGGAAACAAGATACGCAGTATTTT
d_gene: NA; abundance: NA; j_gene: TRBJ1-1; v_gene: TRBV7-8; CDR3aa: CASSLLTAQPTEAFF; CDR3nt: TGTGCCAGCAGCTTACTGACAGCCCAACCGACTGAAGCTTTCTTT
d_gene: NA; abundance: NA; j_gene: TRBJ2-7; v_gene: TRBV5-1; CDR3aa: CASSLSLRMDEQYF; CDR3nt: TGCGCCAGCAGCTTGAGCCTAAGGATGGACGAGCAGTACTTC
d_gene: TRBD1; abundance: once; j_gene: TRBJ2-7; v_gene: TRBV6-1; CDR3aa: CASKRTGDDSYEQYF; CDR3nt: TGTGCCAGCAAAAGGACAGGGGATGACTCCTACGAGCAGTACTTC
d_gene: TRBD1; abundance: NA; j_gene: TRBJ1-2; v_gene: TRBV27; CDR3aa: CASSLGDRGIYGYTF; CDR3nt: TGTGCCAGCAGTTTGGGGGACAGGGGAATCTACGGCTACACCTTC